This T cell receptor (beta chain) was identified in a study of cytomegalovirus exposure and HLA in healthy donors. Study-wide findings and caveats: A later analysis by the authors found several of the most significant clusters apparently linked to common viral pathogens. Follow-up analysis found HLA locus-dependent TCR association rates, highest for DRB1 and lowest for HLA-C.

Comment on this clone: No antigen is known for it. Likely a read error: the CDR3 ends without its conserved phenylalanine or tryptophan.

Vbeta (60) and Jbeta (13) primers were used in the PCR. Here immunoSEQ multiplex PCR was the method, and the copy in TCRdb shows in-frame clones only, minus some. The sample consists of roughly 200,000 clones, roughly 80% of them appearing once. The CDR3 runs 14 residues. The germline V gene has CDR1 SGHRS and CDR2 YFSETQ. The V segment lost 7 bases and the J segment 2 bases; nucleotides outside the gene matches: 8. The origin of this receptor is a woman younger than 35 in good health and CMV-seronegative. The chain is built from TRBV5-1 and TRBJ1-2; 7 bases map to TRBD1. Sequenced input: PBMCs. CDR3 nucleotides: TGCGCCAGCTCCCGGGACAGTCCGAACTATGGCTACACCCTC. Protein product: CASSRDSPNYGYTL.